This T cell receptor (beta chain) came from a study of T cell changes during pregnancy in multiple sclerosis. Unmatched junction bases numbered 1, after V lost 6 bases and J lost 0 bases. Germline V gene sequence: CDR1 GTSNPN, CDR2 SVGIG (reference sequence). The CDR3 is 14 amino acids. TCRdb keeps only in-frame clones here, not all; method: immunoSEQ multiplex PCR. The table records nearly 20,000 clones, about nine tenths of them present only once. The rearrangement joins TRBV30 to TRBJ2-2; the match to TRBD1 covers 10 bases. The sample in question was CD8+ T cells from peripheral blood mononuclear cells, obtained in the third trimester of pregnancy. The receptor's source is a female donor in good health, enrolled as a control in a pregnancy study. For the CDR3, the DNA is TGTGCCTGTGGACAGGGGGCGAACACCGGGGAGCTGTTTTTT. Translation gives CACGQGANTGELFF.